Here is one T cell receptor beta chain with its context. The target antigen is unknown. The data originate from a study of T cell responses to AZD1222 COVID-19 vaccine. Study information: Second-dose recipients at about 4 or about 12 weeks were treated as one pooled group. Study-wide results and caveats: The donor group comprised mostly white British people and more females; the analysis possibly underestimated clonal diversity. Increases in Spike-specific TCR breadth and depth were seen after two AZD1222 doses.

Clones were sequenced by immunoSEQ multiplex PCR, and TCRdb holds only the in-frame ones, with some missing. Among approximately 150,000 clones, roughly 90% were seen once, and the ten largest hold about 3%. CDR3 length: 13 amino acids. Trimming removed 1 base at V and 7 bases at J, with 10 bases between. In germline, CDR1 is SNHLY, CDR2 FYNNEI. The chain carries TRBV2 and TRBJ2-5; tentative D call: TRBD1 (6 bases). The origin of this receptor is an adult in good health. The source material was peripheral blood, sampled on day 0 of AZD1222 vaccination. The chain's CDR3 is CASSEESRGTQYF. DNA of the CDR3: TGTGCCAGCAGTGAAGAGTCCAGGGGGACCCAGTACTTC.